This T cell receptor beta chain was documented in a study of blood T cell repertoires in COVID-19. This CDR3 has 16 amino acids. Germline CDR1 MNHEY, CDR2 SVGEGT. V shed 2 bases and J 6 bases; nucleotides not matched to a gene: 7. Some clones are missing from TCRdb's copy, which holds only in-frame ones; the method was immunoSEQ multiplex PCR. The sample shows 150,000 to 200,000 clones, approximately 80% of them seen only once. This clone was seen only a few times. The chain links TRBV6-2 or TRBV6-3 to TRBJ2-2; 9 bases match TRBD1. Sequencing used PBMCs or T cells enriched from blood (not recorded which). This TCR came from a man between 50 and 59 years old who had recovered from COVID-19. This CDR3 reads CASSYAITGGPGELFF. In DNA, the CDR3 is TGTGCCAGCAGTTACGCTATAACAGGGGGCCCCGGGGAGCTGTTTTTT.